The 21 T cell receptor beta chains below come from one sample, sequenced in a study of technical replicates of blood from a handful of donors. Repertoires were generated with immunoSEQ multiplex PCR, while TCRdb's copy carries only in-frame clones and drops some. This table holds 55,000 to 80,000 clones, roughly 90% found once. The sequenced material came from PBMCs. These receptors originate from a human donor in good health. Some clones in this sample may be carry-over from other donors' samples.

V and J are TRBV9 and TRBJ1-3; D unresolved. Germline V gene sequence: CDR1 SGDLS, CDR2 YYNGEE. V lost 0 bases, J lost 2 bases, and 9 bases lay in between. The CDR3 is 15 residues long. CDR3 loop: CASSVDSVTGNTIYF. The CDR3 DNA is TGTGCCAGCAGCGTAGATTCAGTGACTGGAAACACCATATATTTT.

The J gene is TRBJ2-1, the V gene TRBV4-3; possibly TRBD1 for D (5 bases). V lost 1 base and J 4 bases, leaving 11 bases between the germline ends. The CDR3 spans 15 residues. CDR1 and CDR2 from the germline V gene are LGHNA and YSLEER. In nucleotides, the CDR3 is TGCGCCAGCAGCCAAGTAACAGGAGATTACAATGAGCAGTTCTTC. Translation gives CASSQVTGDYNEQFF.

The V gene is TRBV5-5, the J gene TRBJ2-7; 11 bases map to TRBD2. Germline assignment: CDR1 SGHKS and CDR2 YYEKEE (reference sequence). V gave up 3 bases and J gave up 0 bases; unmatched junction bases: 5. CDR3 length: 16 amino acids. The CDR3: CASSSYTSGSSYEQYF. In nucleotides, the CDR3 is TGTGCCAGCAGCTCTTATACTAGCGGGAGCTCCTACGAGCAGTACTTC.

The J gene is TRBJ2-1, the V gene TRBV5-1; TRBD2 matches at 10 bases. The CDR3 sequence is 16 residues long. With V trimmed by 0 bases and J by 7 bases, 7 bases remained unmatched. Germline-derived CDR1 and CDR2 are SGHRS and YFSETQ. The CDR3 loop reads CASSLEASGSWNEQFF. CDR3 in DNA: TGCGCCAGCAGCTTGGAGGCTAGCGGGAGCTGGAATGAGCAGTTCTTC.

The genes are TRBV23-1 and TRBJ2-5, with TRBD2 matching over 12 bases. TRBV23-1 is reported as an ORF; its role is uncertain. J lost 5 bases, V lost 4 bases, and 8 bases had no gene match. CDR3 length equals 16 residues. The CDR3 DNA follows: TGCGCCAGCAGTCCTGCTAGCGGGAGGGCCCGGGAGACCCAGTACTTC. Protein: CASSPASGRARETQYF.

The chain has TRBV19 and TRBJ2-7, with D uncertain. The CDR3 sequence is 13 residues long. V was pared by 2 bases and J by 2 bases, with 7 bases between. Germline values: CDR1 LNHDA, CDR2 SQIVND (reference sequence). The CDR3 sequence: CASSILGTYEQYF. For the CDR3, the DNA is TGTGCCAGTAGTATATTGGGCACCTACGAGCAGTACTTC.

As for this clone: Other DNA sequences of this sample code for an identical CDR3. V is TRBV18 and J is TRBJ2-3, with D uncertain. Germline lookup yields CDR1 KGHSH and CDR2 LQKENI. The CDR3 consists of 14 residues. Trimming took 3 bases from V and 1 from J, leaving 8 bases between them. The CDR3 DNA is TGTGCCAGCTCACCCTCCTTCGGCACAGATACGCAGTATTTT. Its translation is CASSPSFGTDTQYF.

This clone occurred once. J is TRBJ2-2 and V is TRBV19, with TRBD2 matching over 8 bases. Trimming at V came to 8 bases and at J to 7 bases, leaving 12 bases not matched to a gene. The germline V gene has CDR1 LNHDA and CDR2 SQIVND (reference sequence). The CDR3 has 15 amino acids. CDR3 bases: TGTGCCAGTGGGCCCCGGGCGGGAGGTGTCGGGGAGCTGTTTTTT. Amino acid sequence: CASGPRAGGVGELFF.

This sequence joins TRBV7-6 and TRBJ2-1, with unresolved D. The CDR3 is 13 residues long. V lost 5 bases and J 3 bases, leaving 8 bases between the germline ends. Germline V gene data show CDR1 as SGHVS and CDR2 as FNYEAQ. The DNA of the CDR3 is TGTGCCAGCAGCCCGGGTTACTACAATGAGCAGTTCTTC. As protein: CASSPGYYNEQFF. The full variable domain, its missing parts supplied by reference TRBV7-6 and TRBJ2-1, is GAGVSQSPRYKVTKRGQDVALRCDPISGHVSLYWYRQALGQGPEFLTYFNYEAQQDKSGLPNDRFSAERPEGSISTLTIQRTEQRDSAMYRCASSPGYYNEQFFGPGTRLTVL.

The chain is built from TRBV30 and TRBJ2-7; TRBD1 is a possible D gene (6 bases). This CDR3 spans 13 amino acids. CDR1 and CDR2 from the germline V gene are GTSNPN and SVGIG (reference sequence). V lost 2 bases and J lost 4, with 12 bases in between. The CDR3 DNA is TGTGCCTGGAGTCCGGACAGTTTTTACGAGCAGTACTTC. Encoded protein: CAWSPDSFYEQYF.

The CDR3 DNA sequence: TGTGCCAGCAACAGACCCGGACAGGGGGCGTCTGAAGCTTTCTTT. Its translation is CASNRPGQGASEAFF. The chain employs TRBV7-2 and TRBJ1-1, with 11 bases aligning to TRBD1. This CDR3 spans 15 amino acids. V trimming: 7 bases; J trimming: 6 bases; junction bases outside the gene matches: 10. Per the germline V gene, CDR1 is SGHTA and CDR2 is FQGNSA.

The chain joins TRBV18 to TRBJ2-5, with D perhaps TRBD2 (5 bases). The germline V and J ends were trimmed by 5 bases and 5 bases, with 24 bases remaining between them. Germline V lookup: CDR1 KGHSH, CDR2 LQKENI. This CDR3 has 17 residues. This CDR3 is CASSSLPPMGSLETQYF. The CDR3 DNA is TGTGCCAGCTCATCCTTGCCGCCTATGGGGAGTCTGGAGACCCAGTACTTC.

V and J are TRBV7-2 and TRBJ2-2; D call uncertain. V shed 2 bases and J shed 2 bases, with 12 bases lying between them. Germline V gene sequence: CDR1 SGHTA, CDR2 FQGNSA. The CDR3 has 16 residues. In DNA, the CDR3 is TGTGCCAGCAGCTTATCGATTGCGTCTAACACCGGGGAGCTGTTTTTT. Protein sequence: CASSLSIASNTGELFF.

The CDR3 sequence is CASSVQGMNTGELFF. DNA of the CDR3: TGTGCCAGCAGCGTACAGGGGATGAACACCGGGGAGCTGTTTTTT. The chain links TRBV11-2 to TRBJ2-2; 7 bases line up with TRBD1. CDR3 length: 15 amino acids. Germline loops: CDR1 SGHAT, CDR2 FQNNGV. V lost 5 bases and J lost 1; bases outside the gene matches: 4.

This clone was counted once. The chain links TRBV28 to TRBJ2-1, with 12 nucleotides matching TRBD2. The CDR3 spans 18 residues. Germline values: CDR1 MDHEN, CDR2 SYDVKM. Trimming cost V 6 bases and J 1 base; bases outside gene matches: 10. The CDR3 sequence is CASSLPWTSGISYNEQFF. CDR3 sequence (DNA): TGTGCCAGCAGCCTGCCCTGGACTAGCGGGATTTCCTACAATGAGCAGTTCTTC.

The chain carries TRBV18 and TRBJ1-2; the D is unclear. V shed 2 bases and J shed 5 bases, with 9 bases lying between them. The CDR3 runs to 13 residues. Germline V CDR1 and CDR2: KGHSH, LQKENI. The CDR3 loop is CASSPEREYGYTF. The CDR3 DNA is TGTGCCAGCTCACCAGAACGGGAGTATGGCTACACCTTC.

V and J are TRBV11-2 and TRBJ2-1, with 9 bases identical to TRBD2. The CDR3 contains 19 residues. Germline values: CDR1 SGHAT, CDR2 FQNNGV. The junction had 13 bases not matched to a gene; V was cut back by 1 base and J by 3 bases. In nucleotides, the CDR3 is TGTGCCAGCAGCTTAGGAGGAGCGGGGGGCTCCTCGGTCTACAATGAGCAGTTCTTC. Residues: CASSLGGAGGSSVYNEQFF.

The V and J genes are TRBV5-1 and TRBJ1-2; tentatively, D is TRBD1 (5 bases). V was trimmed by 5 bases and J by 4 bases, leaving 18 bases between them. This CDR3 contains 15 residues. From germline, CDR1 is SGHRS and CDR2 YFSETQ. The CDR3 spells CASRLEGVRGYGYTF. The CDR3 DNA sequence: TGCGCCAGCAGGCTTGAAGGGGTACGTGGCTATGGCTACACCTTC. Full variable domain (missing parts from reference TRBV5-1 and TRBJ1-2): KAGVTQTPRYLIKTRGQQVTLSCSPISGHRSVSWYQQTPGQGLQFLFEYFSETQRNKGNFPGRFSGRQFSNSRSEMNVSTLELGDSALYLCASRLEGVRGYGYTFGSGTRLTVV.

This chain links TRBV29-1 with TRBJ2-1; 7 positions agree with TRBD2. Germline V lookup: CDR1 SQVTM, CDR2 ANQGSEA. The V and J ends lost 4 bases and 0 bases, in that order; junction bases with no gene match: 3. This CDR3 has 14 residues. The CDR3 nucleotides read TGCAGCGTTGCCCTAGCGGTCTCCTACAATGAGCAGTTCTTC. Residues: CSVALAVSYNEQFF.

This clone is a singleton in its sample. This chain links TRBV5-1 with TRBJ1-1; TRBD1 aligns across 8 bases. Germline CDR1 reads SGHRS; CDR2 reads YFSETQ. The CDR3 is 18 residues long. The V segment lost 5 bases and the J segment 0 bases; nucleotides outside the gene matches: 15. CDR3 DNA sequence: TGCGCCAGCAGTCCGGGGACAGGACCCTCTGGGATGAACACTGAAGCTTTCTTT. The encoded protein is CASSPGTGPSGMNTEAFF.

The J gene is TRBJ1-1, the V gene TRBV19; 9 bases align to TRBD1. The CDR3 is 14 residues long. V trimming: 4 bases; J trimming: 5 bases; junction bases outside the gene matches: 5. Germline V CDR1 and CDR2: LNHDA, SQIVND (reference sequence). CDR3 bases: TGTGCCAGTAGTACCGACAGGGGGTGGACTGAAGCTTTCTTT. Encoded protein: CASSTDRGWTEAFF.